Sequencing of this T cell receptor (beta chain) was carried out in a study of blood T cell repertoires in COVID-19. Across the study: Samples taken during acute and convalescent COVID-19 were collected in the United States, Italy and Spain. The cDNA or gDNA used as material had been derived from T cells, B-cell-depleted T cells, or PBMCs.

Per the authors' pipeline: Reference gene primer amplification in the assay estimated nucleated cell counts. Assay used: immunoSEQ multiplex PCR; TCRdb lists only in-frame clones, some missing. D and trimming were read from the DNA, whereas the V and J calls and clone size are those reported in that table. Seen here are over 200,000 clones, more than 75% observed once, and the top ten hold approximately 6.2%. The CDR3 consists of 17 residues. Losses at the gene ends were 6 bases for V and 6 bases for J; bases not matched to a gene: 14. The germline V gene encodes CDR1 KGHSH and CDR2 LQKENI. The chain joins TRBV18 to TRBJ2-2; 9 bases agree with TRBD1. This receptor was obtained from a man aged 60 to 75 who had recovered from COVID-19. Sequencing was performed on peripheral blood. CDR3 amino acids: CASSPDRGDGFAGELFF. The CDR3 nucleotides are TGTGCCAGCTCTCCGGACAGGGGTGATGGTTTCGCCGGGGAGCTGTTTTTT.